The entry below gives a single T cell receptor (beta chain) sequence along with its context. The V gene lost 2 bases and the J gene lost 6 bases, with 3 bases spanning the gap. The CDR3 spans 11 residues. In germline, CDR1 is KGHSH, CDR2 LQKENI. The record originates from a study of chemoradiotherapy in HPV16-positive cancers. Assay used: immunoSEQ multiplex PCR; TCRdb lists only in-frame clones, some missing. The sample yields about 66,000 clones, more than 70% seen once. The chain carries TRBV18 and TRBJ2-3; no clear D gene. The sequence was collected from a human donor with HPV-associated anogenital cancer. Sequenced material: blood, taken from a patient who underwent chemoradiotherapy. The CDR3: CASSPRDTQYF. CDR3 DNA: TGTGCCAGCTCACCAAGGGATACGCAGTATTTT.